This TCR beta chain was recovered during a study of blood T cells in healthy people across ages. About the research overall: Template switching retrieved approximately one barcoded beta molecule for each two T cells. General study points: Long-lived donors exceeded aged donors in naive CD4+ cells and diversity.

The use of a sample-barcoded 5' primer and a J-beta primer mix characterized a second PCR of roughly 6 to 11 cycles. MiXCR, applied by TCRdb to the 5' RACE reads, yields one record per CDR3 protein. The sample yields roughly 1,700,000 distinct CDR3 sequences, about 28% seen once. Concerning this clonotype itself: Its antigen is currently unknown.

Trimming took 7 bases from V and 0 from J, leaving 29 bases between them. Germline-derived CDR1 and CDR2 are SGHRS and YFSETQ. The CDR3 totals 20 residues. The TCR was taken from a woman aged 30 to 39 in good health. The specimen sequenced was blood. The rearrangement links TRBV5-1 to TRBJ1-5; D perhaps matches TRBD1 (5 bases). This CDR3 reads CASCDGAPLLDGYSNQPQHF. CDR3 nucleotides: TGCGCCAGCTGCGACGGGGCCCCCCTCCTGGATGGCTATAGCAATCAGCCCCAGCATTTT.